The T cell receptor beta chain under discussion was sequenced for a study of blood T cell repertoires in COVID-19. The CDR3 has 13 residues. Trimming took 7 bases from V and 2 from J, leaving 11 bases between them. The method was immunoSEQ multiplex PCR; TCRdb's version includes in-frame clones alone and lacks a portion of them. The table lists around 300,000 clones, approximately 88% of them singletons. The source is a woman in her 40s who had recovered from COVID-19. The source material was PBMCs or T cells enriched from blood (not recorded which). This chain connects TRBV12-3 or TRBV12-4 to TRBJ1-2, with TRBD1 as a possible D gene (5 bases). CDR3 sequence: CASKSRQNYGYTF. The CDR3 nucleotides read TGTGCCAGCAAATCTCGACAGAACTATGGCTACACCTTC.